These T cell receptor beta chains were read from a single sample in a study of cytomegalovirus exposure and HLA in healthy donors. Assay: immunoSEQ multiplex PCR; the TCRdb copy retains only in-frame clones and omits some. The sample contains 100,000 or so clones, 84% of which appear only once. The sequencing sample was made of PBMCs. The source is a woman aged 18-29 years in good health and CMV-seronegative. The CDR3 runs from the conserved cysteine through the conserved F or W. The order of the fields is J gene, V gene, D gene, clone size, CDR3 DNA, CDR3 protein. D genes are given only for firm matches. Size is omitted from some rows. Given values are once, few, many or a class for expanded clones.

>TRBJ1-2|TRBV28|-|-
TGTGCCAGCAGTTTATCGGCAGGGGGCTACACCTTC
CASSLSAGGYTF
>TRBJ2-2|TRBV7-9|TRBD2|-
TGTGCCAGCGCCCCTCCTAGCGGACTGAGCACCGGGGAGCTGTTTTTT
CASAPPSGLSTGELFF
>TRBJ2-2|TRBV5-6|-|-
TGTGCCAGCAGCTCGACCTGGACAGCGAACACCGGGGAGCTGTTTTTT
CASSSTWTANTGELFF
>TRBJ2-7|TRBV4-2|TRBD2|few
TGTGCCAGCAGCCAAGATTTGGCCGGGAGGGCCTCTCGCGAGCAGTACTTC
CASSQDLAGRASREQYF
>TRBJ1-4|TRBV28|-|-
TGTGCCAGCAGTCTACGACAGGCGATAGGGTATGAAAAACTGTTTTTT
CASSLRQAIGYEKLFF
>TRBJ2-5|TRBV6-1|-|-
TGTGCCAGCAGTCAAACAGGGTTTGAGGTGACCCAGTACTTC
CASSQTGFEVTQYF
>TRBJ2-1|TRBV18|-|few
TGTGCCAGCTCACCGGGGGCCGACATTAGGAATGAGCAGTTCTTC
CASSPGADIRNEQFF
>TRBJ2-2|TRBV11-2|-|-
TGTGCCAGCAGCTTTGAGGGACATGAAGCCACCGGGGAGCTGTTTTTT
CASSFEGHEATGELFF
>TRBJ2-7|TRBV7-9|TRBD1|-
TGTGCCAGCAGCGGACGACAGGGGGCCTACGAGCAGTACTTC
CASSGRQGAYEQYF
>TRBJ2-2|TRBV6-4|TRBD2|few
TGTGCCAGCACTAGCGGGTGTAACACCGGGGAGCTGTTTTTT
CASTSGCNTGELFF
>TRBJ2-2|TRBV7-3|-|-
TGTGCCAGCAGCTTAATAGGGGCCGGGGAGCTGTTTTTT
CASSLIGAGELFF
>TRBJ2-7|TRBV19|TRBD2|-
TGTGCCAGTAGTAAAGGGGACTACTCCTACGAGCAGTACTTC
CASSKGDYSYEQYF
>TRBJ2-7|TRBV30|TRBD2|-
TGTGCCTGGAGTGGACTAGCGGGTTACGAGCAGTACTTC
CAWSGLAGYEQYF
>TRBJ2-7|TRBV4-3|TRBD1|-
TGCGCCAGCAGCGTCTCGGGACAGGGTCCCTACGAGCAGTACTTC
CASSVSGQGPYEQYF
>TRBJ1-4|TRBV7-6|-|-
TGTGCCAGCAGCTTAGGATATTCAGGTGAAAAACTGTTTTTT
CASSLGYSGEKLFF
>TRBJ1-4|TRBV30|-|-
TGTGCCTGGACTCAAAGGGAGGGGTGGATTGGCAACGCTTACGTGGCTAATGAAAAACTGTTTTTT
CAWTQREGWIGNAYVANEKLFF
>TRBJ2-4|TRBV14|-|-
TGTGCCAGCAGCCAAGCCGCGGCAGGGTATCAAAACATTCAGTACTTC
CASSQAAAGYQNIQYF
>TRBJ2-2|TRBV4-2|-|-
TGTGCCAGCAGCCAAGACCAGGGGCCCGCTGGGGAGCTGTTTTTT
CASSQDQGPAGELFF
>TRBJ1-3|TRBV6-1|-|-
TGTGCCAGCGGGGGGGGATTCTCTGGAAACACCATATATTTT
CASGGGFSGNTIYF
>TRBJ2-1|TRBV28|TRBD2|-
TGTGCCAGCAGGTTAGCGGGGGGGCCATCCTACAATGAGCAGTTCTTC
CASRLAGGPSYNEQFF
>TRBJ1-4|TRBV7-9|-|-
TGTGCCAGCAGCTTACTGACAGAAAATGAAAAACTGTTTTTT
CASSLLTENEKLFF
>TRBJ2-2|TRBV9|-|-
TGTGCCAGCAGCGCAGGTGTTACCGGGGAGCTGTTTTTT
CASSAGVTGELFF
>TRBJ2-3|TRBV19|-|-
TGTGCCAGCACTACCTCGGGACACAACACAGATACGCAGTATTTT
CASTTSGHNTDTQYF
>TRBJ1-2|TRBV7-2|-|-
TGTGCCAGCAGCTTAGCGTCCGGGGTTGGCTACACCTTC
CASSLASGVGYTF
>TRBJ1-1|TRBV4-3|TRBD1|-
TGCGCCAGCAGCCAAGTGGGACCGGGACAGTCCGAAGTGGCTTTCTTT
CASSQVGPGQSEVAFF
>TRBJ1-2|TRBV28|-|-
TGTGCCAGCAGGTCCTTGGGAGGGGACTATGGCTACACCTTC
CASRSLGGDYGYTF
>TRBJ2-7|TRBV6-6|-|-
TGTGCCAGCAGTTTTTCAGGGTACTCCTACGAGCAGTACTTC
CASSFSGYSYEQYF
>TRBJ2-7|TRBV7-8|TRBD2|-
TGTGCCAGCAGCGAAACGCGACTAGCGGGAGACGAGCAGTACTTC
CASSETRLAGDEQYF
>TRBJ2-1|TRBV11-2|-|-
TGTGCCAGCAGCTTAGTTGTCAGCAATGAGCAGTTCTTC
CASSLVVSNEQFF
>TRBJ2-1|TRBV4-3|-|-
TGCGCCAGCAGCCAAGATATTAGCGCCAGCTCCTACAATGAGCAGTTCTTC
CASSQDISASSYNEQFF
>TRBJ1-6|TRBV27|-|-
TGTGCCAGCAGTTTAATGCAGGGGTATAATTCACCCCTCCACTTT
CASSLMQGYNSPLHF
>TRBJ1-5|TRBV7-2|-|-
TGTGCCAGCAGCTTAGGCCAGGATGGGAGCAATCAGCCCCAGCATTTT
CASSLGQDGSNQPQHF
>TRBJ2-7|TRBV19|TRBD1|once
TGTGCCAGTAGTTTCCCCGGGACAGAGATTAACGAGCAGTACTTC
CASSFPGTEINEQYF
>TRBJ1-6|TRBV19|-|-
TGTGCCAGTAGTATAGGGTCAATGGAGCCCCTTTCGACTTCACCCCTCCACTTT
CASSIGSMEPLSTSPLHF
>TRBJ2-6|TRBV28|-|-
TGTGCCAGCAGCCTGGGCCTTACGACGGCTGGGCGGGCCAACGTCCTGACTTTC
CASSLGLTTAGRANVLTF
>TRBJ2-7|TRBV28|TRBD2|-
TGTGCCAGCAGCCCTGGGGGGGAGCTAGCGGGGACCTACGAGCAGTACTTC
CASSPGGELAGTYEQYF
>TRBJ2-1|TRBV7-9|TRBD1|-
TGTGCCAGCAGCCTCACGGGACAGGGTGGGAATGAGCAGTTCTTC
CASSLTGQGGNEQFF
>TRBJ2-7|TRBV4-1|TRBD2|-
TGCGCCAGCAGCTTCAGACTGGCGGGAGGGCCGTTGGAGCAGTACTTC
CASSFRLAGGPLEQYF
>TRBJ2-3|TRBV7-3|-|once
TGTGCCAGCAGCCCTACTAGCTCCGCAGATACGCAGTATTTT
CASSPTSSADTQYF
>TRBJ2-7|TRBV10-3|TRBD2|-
TGTGCCATCAGGGCCGGCGAGCGGGATCTCTCCTACGAGCAGTACTTC
CAIRAGERDLSYEQYF
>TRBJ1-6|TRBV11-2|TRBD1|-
TGTGCCAGCAGCTCGACACAGGGGGCTAATTCACCCCTCCACTTT
CASSSTQGANSPLHF
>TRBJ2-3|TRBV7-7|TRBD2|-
TGTGCTAGCAGCTTAAGTAGCGGGACCACAGATACGCAGTATTTT
CASSLSSGTTDTQYF
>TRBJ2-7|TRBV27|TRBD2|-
TGTGCCGGTTCTTCTAGCGGTCCCTACGAGCAGTACTTC
CAGSSSGPYEQYF
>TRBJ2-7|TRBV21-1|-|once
TGTGCCAGCAGCAAAGAAAGCGGACAGGGGGGCTTCTCAGGCTCCTACGAGCAGTACTTC
CASSKESGQGGFSGSYEQYF